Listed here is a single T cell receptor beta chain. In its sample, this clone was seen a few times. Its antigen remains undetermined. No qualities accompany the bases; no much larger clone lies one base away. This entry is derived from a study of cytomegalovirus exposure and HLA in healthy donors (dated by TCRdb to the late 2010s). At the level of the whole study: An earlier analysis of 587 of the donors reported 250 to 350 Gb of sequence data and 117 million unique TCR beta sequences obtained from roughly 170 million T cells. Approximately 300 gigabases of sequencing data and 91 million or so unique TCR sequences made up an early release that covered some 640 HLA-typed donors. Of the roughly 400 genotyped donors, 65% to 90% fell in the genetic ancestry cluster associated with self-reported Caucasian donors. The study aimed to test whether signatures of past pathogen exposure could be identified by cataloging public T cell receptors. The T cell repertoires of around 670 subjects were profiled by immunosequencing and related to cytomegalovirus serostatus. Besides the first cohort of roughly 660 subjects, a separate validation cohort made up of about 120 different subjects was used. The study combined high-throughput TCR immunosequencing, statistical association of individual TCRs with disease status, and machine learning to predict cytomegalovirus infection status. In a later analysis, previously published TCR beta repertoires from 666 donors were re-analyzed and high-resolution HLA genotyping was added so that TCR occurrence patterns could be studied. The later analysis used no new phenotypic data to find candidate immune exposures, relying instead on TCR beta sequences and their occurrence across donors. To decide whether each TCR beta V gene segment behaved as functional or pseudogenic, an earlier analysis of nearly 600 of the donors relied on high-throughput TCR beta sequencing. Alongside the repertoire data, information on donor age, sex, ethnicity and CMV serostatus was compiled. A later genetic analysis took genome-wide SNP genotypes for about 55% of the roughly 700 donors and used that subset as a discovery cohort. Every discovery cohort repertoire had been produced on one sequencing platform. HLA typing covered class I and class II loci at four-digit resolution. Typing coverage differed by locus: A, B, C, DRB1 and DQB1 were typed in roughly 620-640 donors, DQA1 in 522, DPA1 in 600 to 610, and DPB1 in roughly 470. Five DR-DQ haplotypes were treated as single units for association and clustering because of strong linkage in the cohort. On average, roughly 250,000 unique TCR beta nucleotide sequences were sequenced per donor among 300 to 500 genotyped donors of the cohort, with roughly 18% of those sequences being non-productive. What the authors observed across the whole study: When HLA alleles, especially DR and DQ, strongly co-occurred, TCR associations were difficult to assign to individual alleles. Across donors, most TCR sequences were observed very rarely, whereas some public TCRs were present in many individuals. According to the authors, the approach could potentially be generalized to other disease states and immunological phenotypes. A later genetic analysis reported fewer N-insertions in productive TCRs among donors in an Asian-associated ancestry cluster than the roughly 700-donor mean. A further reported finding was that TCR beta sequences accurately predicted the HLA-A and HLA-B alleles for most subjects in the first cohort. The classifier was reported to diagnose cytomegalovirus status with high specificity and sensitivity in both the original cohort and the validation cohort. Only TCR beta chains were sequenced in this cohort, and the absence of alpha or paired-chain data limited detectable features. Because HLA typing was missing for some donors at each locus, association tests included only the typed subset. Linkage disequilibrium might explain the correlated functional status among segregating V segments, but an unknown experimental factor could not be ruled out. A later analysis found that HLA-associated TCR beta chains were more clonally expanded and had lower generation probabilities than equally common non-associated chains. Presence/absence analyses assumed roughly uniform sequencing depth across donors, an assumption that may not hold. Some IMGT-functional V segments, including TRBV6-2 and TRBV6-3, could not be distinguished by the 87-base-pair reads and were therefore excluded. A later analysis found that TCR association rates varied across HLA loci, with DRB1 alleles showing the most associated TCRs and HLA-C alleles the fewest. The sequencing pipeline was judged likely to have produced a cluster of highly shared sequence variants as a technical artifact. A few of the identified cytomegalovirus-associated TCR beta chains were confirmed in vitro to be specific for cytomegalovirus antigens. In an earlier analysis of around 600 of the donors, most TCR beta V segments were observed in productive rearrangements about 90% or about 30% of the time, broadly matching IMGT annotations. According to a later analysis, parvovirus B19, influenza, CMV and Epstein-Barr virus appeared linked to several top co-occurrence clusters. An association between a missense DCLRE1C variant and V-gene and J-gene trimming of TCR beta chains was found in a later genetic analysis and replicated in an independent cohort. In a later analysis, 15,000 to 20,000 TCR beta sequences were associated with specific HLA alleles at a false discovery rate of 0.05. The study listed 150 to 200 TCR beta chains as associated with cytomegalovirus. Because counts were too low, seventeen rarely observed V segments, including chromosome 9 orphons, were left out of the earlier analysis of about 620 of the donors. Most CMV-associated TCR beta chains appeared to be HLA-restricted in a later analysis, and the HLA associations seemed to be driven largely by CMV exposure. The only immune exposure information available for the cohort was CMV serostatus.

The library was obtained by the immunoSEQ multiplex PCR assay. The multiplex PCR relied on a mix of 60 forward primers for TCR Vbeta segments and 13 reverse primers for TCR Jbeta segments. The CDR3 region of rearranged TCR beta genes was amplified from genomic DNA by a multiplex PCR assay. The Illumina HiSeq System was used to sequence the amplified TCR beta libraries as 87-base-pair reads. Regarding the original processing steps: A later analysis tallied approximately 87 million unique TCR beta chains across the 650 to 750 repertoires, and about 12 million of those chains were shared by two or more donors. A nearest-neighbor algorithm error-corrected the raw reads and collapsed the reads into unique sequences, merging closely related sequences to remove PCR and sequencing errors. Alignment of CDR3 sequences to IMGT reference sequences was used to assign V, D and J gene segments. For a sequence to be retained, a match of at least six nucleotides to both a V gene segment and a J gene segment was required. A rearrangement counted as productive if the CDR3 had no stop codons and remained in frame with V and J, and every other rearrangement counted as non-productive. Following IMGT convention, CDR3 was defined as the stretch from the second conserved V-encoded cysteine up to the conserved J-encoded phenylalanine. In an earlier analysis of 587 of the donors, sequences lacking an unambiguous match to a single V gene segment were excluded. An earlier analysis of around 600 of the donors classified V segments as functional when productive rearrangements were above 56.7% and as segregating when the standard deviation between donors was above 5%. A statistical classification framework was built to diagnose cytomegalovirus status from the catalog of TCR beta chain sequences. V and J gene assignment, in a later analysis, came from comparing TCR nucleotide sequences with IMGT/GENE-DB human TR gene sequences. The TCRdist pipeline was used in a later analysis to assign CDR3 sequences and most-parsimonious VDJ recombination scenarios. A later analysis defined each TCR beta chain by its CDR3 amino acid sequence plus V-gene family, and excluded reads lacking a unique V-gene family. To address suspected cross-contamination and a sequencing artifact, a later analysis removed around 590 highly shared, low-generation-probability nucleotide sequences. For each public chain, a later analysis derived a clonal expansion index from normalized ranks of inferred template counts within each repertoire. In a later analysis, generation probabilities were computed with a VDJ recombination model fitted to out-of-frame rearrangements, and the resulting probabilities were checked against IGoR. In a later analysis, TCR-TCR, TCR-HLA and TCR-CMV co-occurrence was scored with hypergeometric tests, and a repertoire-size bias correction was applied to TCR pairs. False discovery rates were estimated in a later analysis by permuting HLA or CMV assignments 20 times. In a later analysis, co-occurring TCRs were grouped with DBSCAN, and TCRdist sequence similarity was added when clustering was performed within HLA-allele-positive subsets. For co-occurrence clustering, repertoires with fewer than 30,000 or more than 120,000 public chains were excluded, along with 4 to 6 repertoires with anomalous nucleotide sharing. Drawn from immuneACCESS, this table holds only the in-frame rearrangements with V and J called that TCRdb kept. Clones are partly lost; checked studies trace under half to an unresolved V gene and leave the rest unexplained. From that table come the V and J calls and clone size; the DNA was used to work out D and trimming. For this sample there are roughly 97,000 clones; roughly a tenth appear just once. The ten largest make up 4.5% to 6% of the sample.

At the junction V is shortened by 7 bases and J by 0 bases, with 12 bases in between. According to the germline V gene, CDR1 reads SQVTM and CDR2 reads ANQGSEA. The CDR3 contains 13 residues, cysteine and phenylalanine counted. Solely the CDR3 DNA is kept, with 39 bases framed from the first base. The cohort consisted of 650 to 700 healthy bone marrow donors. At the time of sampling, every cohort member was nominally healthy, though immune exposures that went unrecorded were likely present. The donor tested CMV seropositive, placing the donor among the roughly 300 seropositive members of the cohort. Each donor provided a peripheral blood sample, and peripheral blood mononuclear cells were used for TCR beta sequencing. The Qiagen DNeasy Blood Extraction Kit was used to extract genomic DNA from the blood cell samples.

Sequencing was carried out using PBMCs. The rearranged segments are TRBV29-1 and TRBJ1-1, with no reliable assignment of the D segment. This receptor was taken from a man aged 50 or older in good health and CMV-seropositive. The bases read TGCAGCGGCCTCCGGGGATTGAACACTGAAGCTTTCTTT. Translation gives CSGLRGLNTEAFF.